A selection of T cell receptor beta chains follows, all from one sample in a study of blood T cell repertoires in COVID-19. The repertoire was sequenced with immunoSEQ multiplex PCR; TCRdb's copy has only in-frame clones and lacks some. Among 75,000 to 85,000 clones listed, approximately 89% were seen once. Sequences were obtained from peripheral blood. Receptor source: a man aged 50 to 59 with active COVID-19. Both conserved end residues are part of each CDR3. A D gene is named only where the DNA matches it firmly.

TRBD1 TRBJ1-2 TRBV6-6 CASSRGGQGVPYGYTF
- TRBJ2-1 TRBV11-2 CASSSPRGLLSYNEQFF
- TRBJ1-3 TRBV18 CASSPDRGNTIYF
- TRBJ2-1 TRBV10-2 CASSWNSQSSYNEQFF
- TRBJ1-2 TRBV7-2 CASSLAGGALSNYGYTF
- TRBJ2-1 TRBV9 CASSGGRYGDEQFF
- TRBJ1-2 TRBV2 CASSGVSYGYTF
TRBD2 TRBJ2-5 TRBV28 CASSLTSGRWGAQETQYF
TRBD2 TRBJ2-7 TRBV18 CASSPGLAQYEQYF
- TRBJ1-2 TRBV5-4 CASSLPGQTNYGYTF
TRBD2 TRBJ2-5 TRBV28 CASSPLTSGKETQYF
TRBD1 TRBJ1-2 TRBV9 CASSVGQTNFYGYTF
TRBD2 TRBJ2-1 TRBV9 CASSISGRGNEQFF
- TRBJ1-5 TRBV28 CASSRGIQPQHF
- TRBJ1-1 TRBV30 CAWSVVGVNTEAFF
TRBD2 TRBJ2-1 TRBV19 CASSRLAGGVSSYNEQFF
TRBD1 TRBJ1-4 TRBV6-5 CASRTRTGGNEKLFF
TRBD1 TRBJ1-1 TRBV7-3 CASSYQGGNTEAFF
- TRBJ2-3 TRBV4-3 CASSSLWGSGTDTQYF
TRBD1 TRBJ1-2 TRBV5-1 CASRPGGADYGYTF
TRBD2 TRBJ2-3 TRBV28 CASRPASGRAPGTDTQYF
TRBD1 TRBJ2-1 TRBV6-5 CASSYSTGTGWNEQFF
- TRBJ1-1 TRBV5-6 CASSLFRDPVGMNTEAFF
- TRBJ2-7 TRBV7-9 CASSPRGPQAAYEQYF
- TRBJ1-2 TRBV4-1 CASSQDVRVPYGYTF
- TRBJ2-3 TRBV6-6 CASSYGGSTDTQYF
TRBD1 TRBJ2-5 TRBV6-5 CASRLDREETQYF
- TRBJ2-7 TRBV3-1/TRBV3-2 CASSRVPDSYEQYF
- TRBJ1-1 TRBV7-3 CASSPAPDSFYMNTEAFF
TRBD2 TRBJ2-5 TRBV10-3 CATSGGRAQETQYF
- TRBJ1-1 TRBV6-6 CASGRQGTTRTEAFF
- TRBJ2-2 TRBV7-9 CASSEGSFAVELFF
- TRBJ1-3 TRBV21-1 CASSNSDRGDTIYF
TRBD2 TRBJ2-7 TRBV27 CASRRLAGGGYEQYF
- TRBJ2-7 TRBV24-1 CATSDPQGAYEQYF
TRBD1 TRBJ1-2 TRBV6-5 CASSYRTGGMYGYTF
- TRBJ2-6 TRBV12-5 CASGLEEGALQGANVLTF
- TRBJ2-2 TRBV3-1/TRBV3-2 CASSQVQATGELFF
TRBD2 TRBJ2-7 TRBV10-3 CAISSGTSGSSSYEQYF
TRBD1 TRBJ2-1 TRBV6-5 CASSYGTGGFYNEQFF
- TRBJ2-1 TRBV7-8 CASSLARDEQFF
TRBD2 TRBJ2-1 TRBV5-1 CASSLTSGGTYNEQFF
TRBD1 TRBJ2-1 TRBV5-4 CASRRQGNEQFF
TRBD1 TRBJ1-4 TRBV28 CASTPGTDYEKLFF
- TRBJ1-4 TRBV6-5 CASSYSRVANEKLFF
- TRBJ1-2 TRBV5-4 CASSLRQAPYGYTF
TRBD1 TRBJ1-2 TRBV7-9 CASSSDRDPNYGYTF
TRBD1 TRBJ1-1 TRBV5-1 CASSLTSDRANTEAFF
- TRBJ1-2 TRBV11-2 CASSLEISGYGYTF
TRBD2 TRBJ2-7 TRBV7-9 CASSFGLGGSRSYEQYF
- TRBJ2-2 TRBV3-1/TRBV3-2 CASSQGQTGELFF
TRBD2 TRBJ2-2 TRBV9 CASSRTSGGPSGELFF
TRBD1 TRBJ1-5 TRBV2 CASSGQGWGNQPQHF
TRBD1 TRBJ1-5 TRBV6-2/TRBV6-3 CASSPNFLRQGGWGNQPQHF